This T cell receptor (beta chain) was captured in a study of blood T cell repertoires in COVID-19. Study summary: From the United States, Italy and Spain came samples of acute and convalescent COVID-19. T cells, B-cell-depleted T cells, or PBMCs supplied cDNA or gDNA.

Germline CDR1 and CDR2: SNHLY and FYNNEI. The CDR3 consists of 13 residues. Germline trimming cut 6 bases from V and 6 bases from J; bases unmatched to any gene: 7. How the authors handled the data: Amplified reference gene primers provided the basis for estimating nucleated cell counts. The assay was immunoSEQ multiplex PCR, and TCRdb's table has in-frame clones only and misses some. V, J and clone size derive from that table, while D and trimming were established from the DNA sequence. The sample lists 100,000 or so clones, around 79% occurring once. The sequence was collected from a human donor in a cohort sampled during active COVID-19. Sequencing used peripheral blood. The V and J genes are TRBV2 and TRBJ1-2; 7 bases are a match to TRBD1. Here the CDR3 reads CASRTTGFHGYTF. The CDR3 nucleotides read TGTGCCAGCAGGACGACAGGGTTTCATGGCTACACCTTC.